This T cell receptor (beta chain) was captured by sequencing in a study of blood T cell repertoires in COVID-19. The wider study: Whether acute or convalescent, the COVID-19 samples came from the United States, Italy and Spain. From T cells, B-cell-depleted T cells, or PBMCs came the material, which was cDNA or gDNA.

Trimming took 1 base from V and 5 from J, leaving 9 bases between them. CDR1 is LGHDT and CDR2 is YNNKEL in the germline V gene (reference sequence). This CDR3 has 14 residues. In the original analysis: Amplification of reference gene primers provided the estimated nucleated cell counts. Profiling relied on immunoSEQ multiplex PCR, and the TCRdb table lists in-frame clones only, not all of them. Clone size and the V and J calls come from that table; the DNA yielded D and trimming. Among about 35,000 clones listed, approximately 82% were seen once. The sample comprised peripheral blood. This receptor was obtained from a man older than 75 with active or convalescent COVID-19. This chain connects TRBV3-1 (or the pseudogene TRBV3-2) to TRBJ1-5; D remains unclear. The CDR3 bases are TGTGCCAGCAGCCAAGGAGGGAACGATCAGCCCCAGCATTTT. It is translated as CASSQGGNDQPQHF.